Each of the 28 T cell receptor beta chains below was sequenced from the same sample in a study of cytomegalovirus exposure and HLA in healthy donors. The PCR employed 60 Vbeta primers together with 13 Jbeta primers. Generated by immunoSEQ multiplex PCR, the TCRdb table keeps only in-frame clones and is missing some. The sample has around 80,000 clones, 62% seen once. The sequenced sample consisted of PBMCs. Every receptor here comes from a male donor in good health and CMV-seropositive.

V usage is TRBV12-5 and J usage is TRBJ2-1, with 7 nucleotides matching TRBD2. The CDR3 runs 14 residues. The V segment lost 3 bases and the J segment 3 bases; nucleotides outside the gene matches: 2. CDR1 LGHNT and CDR2 FRNRAP come from the germline V gene. The CDR3 DNA follows: TGTGCTAGTGGTTTAGCGGGGATCTACAATGAGCAGTTCTTC. Translating gives CASGLAGIYNEQFF.

The chain employs TRBV19 and TRBJ1-2; D remains unclear. Germline loops: CDR1 LNHDA, CDR2 SQIVND (reference sequence). The CDR3 consists of 12 residues. The germline V and J ends were trimmed by 5 bases and 7 bases, with 11 bases remaining between them. CDR3 loop: CASSPMSRGYTF. Here the CDR3 DNA reads TGTGCCAGTAGTCCTATGAGCCGTGGCTACACCTTC.

This clone has a single count. V is TRBV29-1 and J is TRBJ1-2; TRBD1 matches 7 bases. This CDR3 is 14 amino acids long. After removal of 0 bases from V and 6 bases from J, the junction contained 7 bases not matched to a gene. Per the germline V gene, CDR1 is SQVTM and CDR2 is ANQGSEA. CDR3 loop: CSVEDVWQGDGYTF. The CDR3 nucleotides are TGCAGCGTTGAAGATGTCTGGCAGGGGGATGGCTACACCTTC.

The chain links TRBV27 to TRBJ2-2; D is uncertain. The CDR3 sequence is 13 residues long. Between the trimmed V and J ends, which lost 3 bases and 4 bases, there was a span of 6 bases. Germline CDR1 is MNHEY and CDR2 is SMNVEV (reference sequence). CDR3 in amino acids: CASSFVGTGELFF. The CDR3 nucleotides read TGTGCCAGCAGTTTCGTCGGCACCGGGGAGCTGTTTTTT.

The V call is TRBV2, the J call TRBJ1-2; D gene unclear. Trimming removed 6 bases from V and 8 bases from J, with 16 bases in between. CDR1 is SNHLY, CDR2 FYNNEI, per germline. The CDR3 spans 13 residues. The CDR3 DNA is TGTGCCAGCAGGGGATCTAAGACGGGAGGCTACACCTTC. It encodes CASRGSKTGGYTF.

This sequence joins TRBV4-1 and TRBJ2-7, with 8 positions matching TRBD1. Germline V gene lookup returns CDR1 MGHRA and CDR2 YSYEKL. The CDR3 has 16 amino acids. With 3 bases clipped from V and 3 bases from J, the junction kept 10 bases outside the gene matches. This CDR3 is CASSHPGGPSSYEQYF. CDR3 DNA sequence: TGCGCCAGCAGCCACCCAGGGGGCCCAAGTAGCTACGAGCAGTACTTC.

V is TRBV6-5 and J is TRBJ1-1; D is possibly TRBD1 (5 bases). Germline V CDR1 and CDR2: MNHEY, SVGAGI. There are 14 residues in the CDR3. V lost 4 bases to trimming and J lost 5 bases, with 14 bases between them. CDR3 nucleotides: TGTGCCAGCAGTTTGGAGGGGCCGCAAACTGAAGCTTTCTTT. Translating it yields CASSLEGPQTEAFF.

The gene calls are TRBV25-1 and TRBJ2-5; TRBD1 might be the D (6 bases). In germline, CDR1 is MGHDK, CDR2 SYGVNS. The CDR3 covers 13 residues. Trimming left V 5 bases short and J 4 bases short, with 11 bases between. The CDR3 DNA reads TGTGCCAGCAGTTCTTACAGGGCAGAGACCCAGTACTTC. Translation gives CASSSYRAETQYF.

V is TRBV6-5 and J is TRBJ1-6; 7 nucleotides match TRBD1. V shed 6 bases, J shed 9 bases, and the junction held 8 bases outside the gene matches. This CDR3 is built from 14 residues. CDR1 is MNHEY, CDR2 SVGAGI, per germline. CDR3 in DNA: TGTGCCAGCAGGGCGGGACAGCTGTCTTCACCCCTCCACTTT. Protein: CASRAGQLSSPLHF.

The V call is TRBV4-2, the J call TRBJ1-4; 8 bases are shared with TRBD1. The CDR3 has 15 amino acids. V trimming: 2 bases; J trimming: 6 bases; junction bases outside the gene matches: 5. Per the germline V gene, CDR1 is LGHNA and CDR2 is YNFKEQ. The CDR3 loop reads CASSQPGQAHEKLFF. As DNA, the CDR3 is TGTGCCAGCAGCCAACCGGGACAGGCACATGAAAAACTGTTTTTT.

This clone has only a few counts. V and J are TRBV5-1 and TRBJ1-4; 7 bases align to TRBD1. Germline V gene sequence: CDR1 SGHRS, CDR2 YFSETQ. V shed 4 bases, J shed 7 bases, and the junction held 10 bases outside the gene matches. The CDR3 is made up of 15 amino acids. This CDR3 reads CASSGDSWAGEKLFF. CDR3 nucleotides: TGCGCCAGCAGCGGGGACAGTTGGGCCGGTGAAAAACTGTTTTTT.

V gene TRBV28 combines with J gene TRBJ1-6; D call uncertain. The CDR3 is 14 amino acids. Trimming shortened V by 2 bases and J by 10 bases, and 12 bases separated the two germline ends. The germline CDR1 and CDR2 sequences are MDHEN and SYDVKM. CDR3: CASSLGVGESPLHF. CDR3 DNA sequence: TGTGCCAGCAGTTTAGGAGTGGGTGAATCACCCCTCCACTTT.

Comments on this clone: One junction end disagrees with the germline gene, perhaps due to a read error. V gene TRBV9 combines with J gene TRBJ2-3; 7 bases line up with TRBD2. In germline, CDR1 is SGDLS, CDR2 YYNGEE. This CDR3 has 13 residues. In nucleotides, the CDR3 is TGTGCCAGCAGCCTGACTAGCAAAGATACGCAGTATTTT. Amino acids: CASSLTSKDTQYF.

This clone was seen more than once but under ten times. The chain carries TRBV7-3 and TRBJ2-2; 7 nucleotides agree with TRBD2. V was pared by 5 bases and J by 3 bases, with 9 bases of the junction left unmatched. The CDR3 is 16 residues long. Germline lookup yields CDR1 SGHTA and CDR2 FQGTGA. CDR3 coding DNA: TGTGCCAGCAGCCGGCCGGGGGGAGGTGACACCGGGGAGCTGTTTTTT. Translated, it gives CASSRPGGGDTGELFF. The variable domain in full, with the rest retrieved from reference TRBV7-3 and TRBJ2-2, is GAGVSQTPSNKVTEKGKYVELRCDPISGHTALYWYRQSLGQGPEFLIYFQGTGAADDSGLPNDRFFAVRPEGSVSTLKIQRTERGDSAVYLCASSRPGGGDTGELFFGEGSRLTVL.

V usage is TRBV7-9 and J usage is TRBJ2-1; D not resolved. Germline CDR1 and CDR2: SEHNR and FQNEAQ (reference sequence). CDR3 length: 13 residues. The V end was cut by 3 bases, the J end by 7 bases, with 10 bases between. The CDR3 sequence is CASSFDVRNEQFF. The CDR3 bases are TGTGCCAGCAGCTTTGATGTGAGAAATGAGCAGTTCTTC.

The chain employs TRBV7-6 and TRBJ2-2, with TRBD1 matching 8 bases. Germline V lookup: CDR1 SGHVS, CDR2 FNYEAQ. V trimming: 5 bases; J trimming: 5 bases; junction bases outside the gene matches: 7. CDR3 length: 15 amino acids. The CDR3 loop reads CASSDWTGRTGELFF. The CDR3, as DNA: TGTGCCAGCAGCGACTGGACAGGGCGTACCGGGGAGCTGTTTTTT.

The gene calls are TRBV7-8 and TRBJ2-5; 7 nucleotides agree with TRBD1. In germline, CDR1 is SGHVS, CDR2 FQNEAQ. The CDR3 extends over 15 amino acids. V was pared by 5 bases and J by 4 bases, with 10 bases of the junction left unmatched. CDR3 DNA: TGTGCCAGCAGCCTTCGGACAGGAGAATCAGAGACCCAGTACTTC. Protein sequence: CASSLRTGESETQYF.

The CDR3: CASSPNPYGYTF. CDR3 bases: TGTGCCAGCAGTCCTAATCCCTATGGCTACACCTTC. The chain links TRBV6-5 to TRBJ1-2; D uncertain. Trimming took 5 bases from V and 4 from J, leaving 8 bases between them. Germline loops: CDR1 MNHEY, CDR2 SVGAGI. CDR3 size: 12 residues.

This clone was seen more than once but under ten times. The genes are TRBV18 and TRBJ1-2; weak D call: TRBD1 (6 bases). V lost 1 base, J lost 5 bases, and 14 bases lay in between. The CDR3 sequence is 15 residues long. Germline V lookup: CDR1 KGHSH, CDR2 LQKENI. The CDR3 protein is CASSPLGAQMYGYTF. The DNA of the CDR3 is TGTGCCAGCTCACCACTGGGGGCCCAGATGTATGGCTACACCTTC.

The chain is built from TRBV2 and TRBJ2-3, with 7 positions matching TRBD2. J was trimmed by 1 base and V by 3 bases; bases with no gene match: 7. The germline gives CDR1 SNHLY, CDR2 FYNNEI. The length of the CDR3 is 16 residues. CDR3 nucleotide sequence: TGTGCCAGCAGTGATGGCGGGAGTCGGGGCACAGATACGCAGTATTTT. Amino acid sequence: CASSDGGSRGTDTQYF.

Notes on this clone: This sample also contains other DNA sequences that code for the same CDR3. The V gene is TRBV28, the J gene TRBJ1-6; 12 positions match TRBD1. Germline CDR1 and CDR2: MDHEN and SYDVKM. CDR3 length: 18 residues. Losses at the gene ends were 6 bases for V and 6 bases for J; bases not matched to a gene: 12. DNA for the CDR3: TGTGCCAGCAGGGCTCCCACCGGGACAGGGGGCTTTAATTCACCCCTCCACTTT. Its protein product is CASRAPTGTGGFNSPLHF. Variable domain in full (rest from reference TRBV28 and TRBJ1-6): DVKVTQSSRYLVKRTGEKVFLECVQDMDHENMFWYRQDPGLGLRLIYFSYDVKMKEKGDIPEGYSVSREKKERFSLILESASTNQTSMYLCASRAPTGTGGFNSPLHFGNGTRLTVT.

CDR3 region: CASSLQGALTEAFF. Written as DNA, the CDR3 is TGTGCCAGCAGTCTACAGGGGGCGCTCACTGAAGCTTTCTTT. The chain has TRBV28 and TRBJ1-1; 9 positions match TRBD1. This CDR3 is built from 14 residues. With 5 bases clipped from V and 4 bases from J, the junction kept 5 bases outside the gene matches. Germline CDR1 reads MDHEN; CDR2 reads SYDVKM. Supplemented by reference TRBV28 and TRBJ1-1, the full variable domain reads DVKVTQSSRYLVKRTGEKVFLECVQDMDHENMFWYRQDPGLGLRLIYFSYDVKMKEKGDIPEGYSVSREKKERFSLILESASTNQTSMYLCASSLQGALTEAFFGQGTRLTVV.

The J gene is TRBJ2-7, the V gene TRBV30, with D possibly being TRBD2 (6 bases). The V gene lost 0 bases and the J gene lost 11 bases, with 14 bases spanning the gap. CDR1 GTSNPN and CDR2 SVGIG come from the germline V gene (reference sequence). The CDR3 extends over 12 amino acids. In DNA, the CDR3 is TGTGCCTGGAGTGTTAGCATGGGGGAGGAGTACTTC. Amino acid sequence: CAWSVSMGEEYF.

The chain couples TRBV29-1 to TRBJ1-2; a weak D match, TRBD1 (6 bases). The CDR3 extends over 15 amino acids. Trimming stripped 4 bases from V and 0 bases from J, with 15 bases between. CDR1 SQVTM and CDR2 ANQGSEA come from the germline V gene. CDR3 residues: CSVAGKQGANYGYTF. CDR3 nucleotides: TGCAGCGTTGCGGGGAAACAGGGAGCTAACTATGGCTACACCTTC.

DNA for the CDR3: TGTGCAAGTCGCTTAGTACAGTTGGCCAAAAACATTCAGTACTTC. Translating gives CASRLVQLAKNIQYF. The rearrangement uses TRBV12-2 and TRBJ2-4; the D segment call TRBD1 is taken from the table without a DNA check. TRBV12-2 is assigned pseudogene status. The CDR3 contains 15 residues.

The chain employs TRBV6-4 and TRBJ2-2, with 9 bases aligning to TRBD1. CDR3 length: 15 residues. With V trimmed by 5 bases and J by 7 bases, 8 bases remained unmatched. The germline CDR1 and CDR2 sequences are MRHNA and SNTAGT. The chain's CDR3 is CASSRQGGYIGELFF. The CDR3 coding sequence is TGTGCCAGCAGTCGACAGGGGGGATACATCGGGGAGCTGTTTTTT.

This sequence joins TRBV7-6 and TRBJ1-1; unclear D gene. The CDR3 runs 14 residues. The germline V gene has CDR1 SGHVS and CDR2 FNYEAQ. V was shortened by 1 base and J by 6 bases, with 12 bases between the two germline ends. CDR3 in DNA: TGTGCCAGCAGCTTAGAGGGAGACTTAGCTGAAGCTTTCTTT. Protein product: CASSLEGDLAEAFF.

This chain joins TRBV19 and TRBJ2-5, with 9 bases fitting TRBD1. Matching the DNA end better, TRBJ2-7 makes the J call doubtful. Germline V lookup: CDR1 LNHDA, CDR2 SQIVND (reference sequence). The CDR3 totals 15 residues. DNA for the CDR3: TGTGCCAGTAGTATCGGGACAGGGAGGTGGTACGAGCAGTACTTC. This gives the protein CASSIGTGRWYEQYF.